This T cell receptor (beta chain) emerged from a study of T cell repertoires in cytomegalovirus infection. About the research overall: Selected CMV epitopes included recently identified HLA-C-restricted ones as well as well-studied HLA-B-restricted ones. Based on public TCR beta signatures, there were indications of CMV infection and of a matching HLA type.

V was pared by 3 bases and J by 7 bases, with 5 bases of the junction left unmatched. The germline V gene has CDR1 DFQATT and CDR2 SNEGSKA (reference sequence). This CDR3 is 14 amino acids long. TCRdb recomputed calls from the reads with MiXCR, one row per CDR3 protein. This table holds about 920,000 distinct CDR3 sequences, approximately 32% found once. Whole-study results and caveats: Cumulated frequencies of public TCR beta families served to identify carriers of CMV plus the relevant HLA.

This clonotype turned up a few times. The antigen remains undetermined. The chain combines TRBV20-1 with TRBJ1-4, with TRBD1 identical over 10 bases. This sequence was found in a human donor in good health (CMV status not recorded). Some clones in this sample may be carry-over from other donors' samples. The starting material was cultured CD8+ T cells from PBMCs, obtained from culture after CMV antigen stimulation. The CDR3 sequence is CSASDRGRGEKLFF. CDR3 DNA sequence: TGCAGTGCTAGCGACAGGGGGCGAGGTGAAAAACTGTTTTTT.